This T cell receptor beta chain was identified during a study of cytotoxic CD8 clonotypes in ibrutinib-treated CLL. Overall study context: Samples averaged approximately 260,000 productive templates and roughly 86,000 productive rearrangements.

CDR1 and CDR2 from the germline V gene are KGHSH and LQKENI. Trimming cost V 3 bases and J 0 bases; bases outside gene matches: 9. This CDR3 has 18 residues. Clones were sequenced by immunoSEQ multiplex PCR, and TCRdb holds only the in-frame ones, with some missing. Here the sample spans 250,000 to 350,000 clones, around 69% being singletons. Notes on the study in general: Contraction or stability on treatment was seen for public clonotypes, which were uncommon. Age-matched healthy donor levels were exceeded by baseline clonality, which tracked circulating CD8+ T-cell counts. Upon ibrutinib response clonality rose, and upon progression it fell back toward baseline.

As to this clone: The antigen remains undetermined.

The source was PBMCs, collected at disease progression, from a patient treated with ibrutinib. The chain has TRBV18 and TRBJ2-3, with 10 nucleotides matching TRBD2. The clonotype comes from a human donor with chronic lymphocytic leukemia. CDR3 nucleotide sequence: TGTGCCAGCTCACCCTGGATAGCGGGAGGCCCTAGCACAGATACGCAGTATTTT. As protein: CASSPWIAGGPSTDTQYF.